This T cell receptor beta chain was obtained from a study of cytomegalovirus exposure and HLA in healthy donors. The J segment lost 4 bases and the V segment lost 3 bases, leaving 5 bases of the junction unmatched. Germline CDR1 reads SGDLS; CDR2 reads YYNGEE. The CDR3 has 15 amino acids. The assay was immunoSEQ multiplex PCR, and TCRdb's table has in-frame clones only and misses some. The sample records under 50,000 clones, under 95% being singletons. What was sequenced was PBMCs. The TCR was taken from a young woman in good health and CMV-seronegative. This chain connects TRBV9 to TRBJ1-3, with TRBD1 matching 9 bases. CDR3 DNA sequence: TGTGCCAGCAGCGCTGGGACAGGGTCAGGAAACACCATATATTTT. Translating it yields CASSAGTGSGNTIYF.